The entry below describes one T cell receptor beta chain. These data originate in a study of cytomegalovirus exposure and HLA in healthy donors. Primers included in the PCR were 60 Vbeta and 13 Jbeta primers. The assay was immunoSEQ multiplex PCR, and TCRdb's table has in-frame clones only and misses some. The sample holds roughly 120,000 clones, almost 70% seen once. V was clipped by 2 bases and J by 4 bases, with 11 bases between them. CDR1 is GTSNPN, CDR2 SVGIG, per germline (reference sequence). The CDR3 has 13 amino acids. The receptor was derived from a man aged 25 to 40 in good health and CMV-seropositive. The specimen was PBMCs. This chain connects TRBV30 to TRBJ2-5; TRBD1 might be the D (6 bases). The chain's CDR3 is CAWSLDSRETQYF. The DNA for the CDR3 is TGTGCCTGGAGTCTGGACAGCCGAGAGACCCAGTACTTC.